The 14 T cell receptor beta chains listed next were all sequenced from one sample in a study of blood T cell repertoires in COVID-19. Sequenced by immunoSEQ multiplex PCR; TCRdb stores in-frame clones only, minus some. The sample carries just under 20,000 clones, over 85% recorded once. Sequenced sample: peripheral blood. The receptor set was obtained from a woman in her forties or fifties with active COVID-19.

CDR3 coding DNA: TGTGCCAGTAGTGTGAGAAGGGGGTATGAAAAACTGTTTTTT. Residues: CASSVRRGYEKLFF. The V gene is TRBV19, the J gene TRBJ1-4; D is possibly TRBD1 (6 bases). The CDR3 has 14 amino acids. V lost 5 bases, J lost 6 bases, and 13 bases lay in between. Germline values: CDR1 LNHDA, CDR2 SQIVND (reference sequence).

V and J are TRBV5-1 and TRBJ1-2; the match to TRBD1 covers 8 bases. Germline V gives CDR1 SGHRS, CDR2 YFSETQ. The trim removed 0 bases at V and 3 bases at J, leaving 4 bases unmatched. This CDR3 contains 15 residues. CDR3 DNA: TGCGCCAGCAGCTTGGCCCTGACAGGGGACTATGGCTACACCTTC. As protein: CASSLALTGDYGYTF. Drawing the rest from reference TRBV5-1 and TRBJ1-2, the complete variable domain is KAGVTQTPRYLIKTRGQQVTLSCSPISGHRSVSWYQQTPGQGLQFLFEYFSETQRNKGNFPGRFSGRQFSNSRSEMNVSTLELGDSALYLCASSLALTGDYGYTFGSGTRLTVV.

The chain employs TRBV3-1 (or the pseudogene TRBV3-2) and TRBJ2-2, with a weak D call TRBD1 (5 bases). The CDR3 is 16 amino acids. Germline loops: CDR1 LGHDT, CDR2 YNNKEL (reference sequence). V lost 2 bases and J lost 4, with 14 bases in between. The DNA of the CDR3 is TGTGCCAGCAGCCAATGGGGCCGTTGGGCCACCGGGGAGCTGTTTTTT. Translating it yields CASSQWGRWATGELFF.

CDR3 sequence: CASSQDLGGSYEQYF. The CDR3 DNA reads as TGTGCCAGCAGCCAAGATCTTGGAGGATCCTACGAGCAGTACTTC. This chain joins TRBV14 and TRBJ2-7, with TRBD2 as a possible D gene (5 bases). This CDR3 region has 15 residues. Between the trimmed V and J ends, which lost 0 bases and 1 base, there was a span of 10 bases. CDR1 is SGHDN and CDR2 is FVKESK in the germline V gene.

The J gene is TRBJ1-4, the V gene TRBV25-1; D is undetermined. Germline V lookup: CDR1 MGHDK, CDR2 SYGVNS. This CDR3 is 16 amino acids long. V was clipped by 1 base and J by 0 bases, with 9 bases between them. CDR3 DNA sequence: TGTGCCAGCAGTGAATGGGAGGTGGCAACTAATGAAAAACTGTTTTTT. This codes for CASSEWEVATNEKLFF. Filled out from reference TRBV25-1 and TRBJ1-4, the complete variable domain reads EADIYQTPRYLVIGTGKKITLECSQTMGHDKMYWYQQDPGMELHLIHYSYGVNSTEKGDLSSESTVSRIRTEHFPLTLESARPSHTSQYLCASSEWEVATNEKLFFGSGTQLSVL.

The CDR3 sequence is CASSLRTVFEGYTF. In nucleotides, the CDR3 is TGTGCCAGCAGCCTACGGACAGTTTTTGAGGGCTACACCTTC. V is TRBV28 and J is TRBJ1-2; D might be TRBD1 (6 bases). The CDR3 runs 14 residues. The V end was cut by 6 bases, the J end by 8 bases, with 19 bases between. Germline-derived CDR1 and CDR2 are MDHEN and SYDVKM.

The chain employs TRBV2 and TRBJ1-1; possible D gene TRBD1, 5 bases. The ends were cut back, 7 bases at V and 1 base at J, with 10 bases in the middle. The CDR3 has 13 amino acids. CDR1 and CDR2 from the germline V gene are SNHLY and FYNNEI. The DNA of the CDR3 is TGTGCCAGCATTCTGACAGAGAACACTGAAGCTTTCTTT. As protein: CASILTENTEAFF.

J is TRBJ2-3 and V is TRBV28, with TRBD2 matching over 7 bases. Germline CDR1 reads MDHEN; CDR2 reads SYDVKM. The CDR3 length is 15 residues. V lost 4 bases to trimming and J lost 2 bases; unmatched junction nucleotides: 6. The CDR3 bases are TGTGCCAGCAGTTCCATAGCGGGCCACACAGATACGCAGTATTTT. Amino acids: CASSSIAGHTDTQYF.

The chain joins TRBV20-1 to TRBJ2-7; possible D gene TRBD2, 5 bases. CDR3 length equals 15 residues. Trimming took off 3 bases at V and 4 bases at J, with 19 bases between the two ends. CDR1 and CDR2 from the germline V gene are DFQATT and SNEGSKA (reference sequence). CDR3 nucleotides: TGCAGTGCTAGTGCGGGTGCGGGCCGCATATACGAGCAGTACTTC. Amino acids: CSASAGAGRIYEQYF.

The V gene is TRBV5-1, the J gene TRBJ2-3; D unclear. This CDR3 has 15 amino acids. CDR1 is SGHRS and CDR2 is YFSETQ in the germline V gene. Trimming took 0 bases from V and 1 from J, leaving 9 bases between them. The CDR3 DNA reads as TGCGCCAGCAGCTTGGAAGGCGGCGGCACAGATACGCAGTATTTT. Residues: CASSLEGGGTDTQYF.

The rearrangement links TRBV9 to TRBJ1-1; D is undetermined. With 4 bases removed from V and 1 base from J, the gap between germline ends came to 17 bases. The CDR3 length is 16 residues. Germline CDR1 and CDR2: SGDLS and YYNGEE. The CDR3 is CASSRRHSQANTEAFF. The DNA of the CDR3 is TGTGCCAGCAGCAGACGACATTCCCAAGCGAACACTGAAGCTTTCTTT.

Written as DNA, the CDR3 is TGTGCCAGCAGCCTGGAACAGGGGGCCGAGACCCAGTACTTC. This encodes CASSLEQGAETQYF. The rearrangement joins TRBV11-2 to TRBJ2-5, with 9 bases identical to TRBD1. The CDR3 is made up of 14 amino acids. The J segment lost 5 bases and the V segment lost 5 bases, leaving 6 bases of the junction unmatched. Germline values: CDR1 SGHAT, CDR2 FQNNGV.

This chain uses TRBV13 with TRBJ2-7; TRBD2 matches at 10 bases. The CDR3 sequence is 15 residues long. V was clipped by 5 bases and J by 3 bases; unmatched bases: 7. Germline lookup yields CDR1 PRHDT and CDR2 FYEKMQ (reference sequence). CDR3 amino acids: CASSPVAGGLYEQYF. In DNA form, the CDR3 reads TGTGCCAGCAGCCCCGTAGCGGGAGGCCTCTACGAGCAGTACTTC.

The rearrangement links TRBV7-2 to TRBJ2-2; possibly TRBD2 for D (5 bases). The CDR3 runs to 12 residues. Germline loops: CDR1 SGHTA, CDR2 FQGNSA. V shed 8 bases and J shed 6 bases, with 10 bases lying between them. The CDR3 loop is CASCEEAGELFF. The DNA for the CDR3 is TGTGCCAGCTGCGAGGAGGCCGGGGAGCTGTTTTTT.